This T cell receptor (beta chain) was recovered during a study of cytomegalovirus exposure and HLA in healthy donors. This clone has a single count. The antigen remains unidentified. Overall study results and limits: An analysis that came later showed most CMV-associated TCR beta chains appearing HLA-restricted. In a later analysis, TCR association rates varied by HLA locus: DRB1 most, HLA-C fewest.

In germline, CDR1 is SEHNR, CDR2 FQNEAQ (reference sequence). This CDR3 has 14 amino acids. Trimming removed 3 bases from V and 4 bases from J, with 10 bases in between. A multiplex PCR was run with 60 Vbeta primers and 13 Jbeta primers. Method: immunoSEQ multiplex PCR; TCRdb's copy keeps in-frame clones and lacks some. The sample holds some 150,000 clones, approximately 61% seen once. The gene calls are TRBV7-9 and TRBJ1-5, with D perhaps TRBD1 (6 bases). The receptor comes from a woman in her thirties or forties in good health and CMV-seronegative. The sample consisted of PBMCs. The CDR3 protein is CASSFGQGNQPQHF. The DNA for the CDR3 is TGTGCCAGCAGCTTTGGGCAGGGGAATCAGCCCCAGCATTTT.